The 21 T cell receptor beta chains below were found in one sample sequenced in a study of T-cell memory formation after mild COVID-19. Via MiXCR, TCRdb re-called the 5' RACE reads, giving one row per CDR3 protein. The data hold roughly 150,000 distinct CDR3 sequences, with approximately 12% observed a single time. Sequenced material: PBMCs or a T cell subset sorted from them (not recorded which). These receptors came from a man younger than 35 who had mild COVID-19 (a few samples of this study predate the infection). Cell type and time point are not known.

This clonotype was detected a few times. V gene TRBV20-1 combines with J gene TRBJ2-2; 8 bases map to TRBD1. V shed 2 bases and J 3 bases; nucleotides not matched to a gene: 8. The CDR3 sequence is 16 residues long. The germline V gene has CDR1 DFQATT and CDR2 SNEGSKA (reference sequence). The chain's CDR3 is CSARRVGTGDTGELFF. As DNA, the CDR3 is TGCAGTGCTAGAAGGGTTGGGACAGGTGACACCGGGGAGCTGTTTTTT.

The table lists this clonotype with a few counts. The rearrangement links TRBV6-5 to TRBJ2-7; unclear D gene. Germline CDR1 MNHEY, CDR2 SVGAGI. CDR3 length: 11 amino acids. The ends were cut back, 1 base at V and 5 bases at J, with 3 bases in the middle. This CDR3 is CASSYLHEQYF. The CDR3 DNA sequence: TGTGCCAGCAGTTACTTACACGAGCAGTACTTC.

This clonotype was detected only a few times. The chain has TRBV12-3 or TRBV12-4 and TRBJ1-1; D gene uncertain. The CDR3 extends over 14 amino acids. The ends were cut back, 5 bases at V and 6 bases at J, with 16 bases in the middle. Written as DNA, the CDR3 is TGTGCCAGCAGTACAACAGCCGGGTACGCTGAAGCTTTCTTT. Amino acids: CASSTTAGYAEAFF.

The sample holds a few counts of this clonotype. The chain couples TRBV7-2 to TRBJ1-1; a possible D gene is TRBD1 (6 bases). The V gene's germline CDR1 is SGHTA and CDR2 FQGNSA. Trimming cost V 4 bases and J 11 bases, with 20 bases left between them. This CDR3 region has 14 residues. The CDR3, as DNA: TGTGCCAGCAGCTGGACCACAGGGAGTGGACTGGCTTTCTTT. It codes for CASSWTTGSGLAFF.

The chain is built from TRBV4-3 and TRBJ2-3, with D perhaps matching TRBD2 (5 bases). Germline V gene sequence: CDR1 LGHNA, CDR2 YSLEER. The CDR3 sequence is 16 residues long. Trimming left V 0 bases short and J 3 bases short, with 13 bases between. The CDR3 bases are TGCGCCAGCAGCCAAGATCCGGACTGGCCAACAGATACGCAGTATTTT. The encoded protein is CASSQDPDWPTDTQYF.

This chain uses TRBV7-9 with TRBJ2-7; 11 bases are shared with TRBD1. Unmatched junction bases numbered 10, after V lost 5 bases and J lost 7 bases. Germline V gives CDR1 SEHNR, CDR2 FQNEAQ (reference sequence). The CDR3 has 15 amino acids. The CDR3 region has the DNA TGTGCCAGCAGCCCACCGGGACAGGGGGTTTGGGAGCAGTACTTC. It translates to CASSPPGQGVWEQYF.

In its sample, this clonotype was seen a few times. This chain joins TRBV20-1 and TRBJ2-2; 8 positions match TRBD1. CDR1 DFQATT and CDR2 SNEGSKA come from the germline V gene (reference sequence). Losses at the gene ends were 1 base for V and 7 bases for J; bases not matched to a gene: 5. CDR3 length equals 14 residues. The CDR3 region has the DNA TGCAGTGCTAGAGTCAGGGGGCGAGACGGGGAGCTGTTTTTT. It is translated as CSARVRGRDGELFF.

This clonotype was picked up a small number of times. The rearrangement links TRBV19 to TRBJ1-2; D not certain. Trimming shortened V by 0 bases and J by 7 bases, and 15 bases separated the two germline ends. The CDR3 has 15 amino acids. Germline-derived CDR1 and CDR2 are LNHDA and SQIVND (reference sequence). The CDR3 loop is CASSIDLSGSGGYTF. The CDR3 DNA reads as TGTGCCAGTAGTATAGATCTATCCGGATCGGGTGGCTACACCTTC.

Only a few counts were recorded for this clonotype. The chain uses TRBV20-1 and TRBJ1-5; 8 bases are shared with TRBD1. Unmatched junction bases numbered 7, after V lost 6 bases and J lost 6 bases. This CDR3 is 13 amino acids long. Germline CDR1 DFQATT, CDR2 SNEGSKA (reference sequence). The CDR3 is CSATGQGGQPQHF. CDR3 DNA: TGCAGTGCCACCGGACAGGGAGGTCAGCCCCAGCATTTT.

This clonotype has only a few counts. The chain uses TRBV7-2 and TRBJ1-5; unclear D gene. This CDR3 is 13 amino acids long. Trimming removed 6 bases from V and 7 bases from J, with 13 bases in between. Germline V CDR1 and CDR2: SGHTA, FQGNSA. The CDR3 protein is CASSSKVGQPQHF. CDR3 coding DNA: TGTGCCAGCAGTTCAAAGGTGGGACAGCCCCAGCATTTT.

The sample holds a few counts of this clonotype. The V and J genes are TRBV4-3 and TRBJ2-5; D is tentatively TRBD1 or TRBD2 (5 bases each). From germline, CDR1 is LGHNA and CDR2 YSLEER. The length of the CDR3 is 16 residues. V shed 3 bases and J shed 4 bases, with 18 bases lying between them. As DNA, the CDR3 is TGCGCCAGCAGCCAGATTGGGACGACCTCTACAGAGACCCAGTACTTC. This encodes CASSQIGTTSTETQYF.

The chain carries TRBV28 and TRBJ2-4; D unresolved. This CDR3 region has 16 residues. Trimming stripped 5 bases from V and 0 bases from J, with 14 bases between. CDR1 and CDR2 from the germline V gene are MDHEN and SYDVKM. This CDR3 reads CASSPGPLLAKNIQYF. The DNA for the CDR3 is TGTGCCAGCAGTCCGGGCCCACTCCTAGCCAAAAACATTCAGTACTTC.

This clonotype has only a few counts. This chain uses TRBV5-1 with TRBJ1-1; TRBD1 is a possible D gene (6 bases). The V and J ends lost 4 bases and 0 bases respectively, with 10 bases between them. This CDR3 has 14 residues. Germline V gives CDR1 SGHRS, CDR2 YFSETQ. The CDR3 spells CASSEQGMNTEAFF. The CDR3 coding sequence is TGCGCCAGCAGCGAACAGGGAATGAACACTGAAGCTTTCTTT.

A few counts support this clonotype. This CDR3 is CANPGEKLFF. In nucleotides, the CDR3 is TGTGCCAACCCTGGGGAAAAACTGTTTTTT. The chain combines TRBV14 with TRBJ1-4; D uncertain. CDR3 length: 10 amino acids. Trimming cost V 10 bases and J 8 bases, with 8 bases left between them. Germline-derived CDR1 and CDR2 are SGHDN and FVKESK.

This clonotype came up a few times. The chain employs TRBV6-6 and TRBJ2-3, with no clear D. Germline CDR1 is MNHNY and CDR2 is SVGAGI (reference sequence). The CDR3 contains 10 residues. CDR3 nucleotide sequence: TGTGCGGCCAAGGGAGATACGCAGTATTTT. Amino acids: CAAKGDTQYF.

The V call is TRBV5-1, the J call TRBJ2-2; TRBD1 matches 9 bases. V shed 4 bases and J 2 bases; nucleotides not matched to a gene: 6. CDR3 length: 16 residues. The V gene's germline CDR1 is SGHRS and CDR2 YFSETQ. In DNA, the CDR3 is TGCGCCAGCAGCGCGGGACAGGGAGATAACACCGGGGAGCTGTTTTTT. Its protein product is CASSAGQGDNTGELFF.

The gene calls are TRBV5-6 and TRBJ1-4; D ambiguous. CDR3 length: 13 amino acids. Germline-derived CDR1 and CDR2 are SGHDT and YYEEEE. V lost 1 base, J lost 7 bases, and 8 bases lay in between. The CDR3 DNA is TGTGCCAGCAGCTTGAGGCGCGGTGAAAAACTGTTTTTT. Protein: CASSLRRGEKLFF.

The chain employs TRBV28 and TRBJ1-6, with no clear D. Germline assignment: CDR1 MDHEN and CDR2 SYDVKM. The CDR3 length is 13 residues. Trimming cost V 9 bases and J 10 bases, with 16 bases left between them. The chain's CDR3 is CASLLSAVSPLHF. CDR3 coding DNA: TGTGCCAGTCTACTTTCGGCAGTATCACCCCTCCACTTT.

This clonotype was seen only a few times. The CDR3 nucleotides read TGTGCCAGCAGCTTGGTTATGGGGGCAGGAGATTTCTTT. Protein product: CASSLVMGAGDFF. The chain couples TRBV5-5 to TRBJ1-1, with a tentative D call TRBD1 (6 bases). CDR1 and CDR2 from the germline V gene are SGHKS and YYEKEE (reference sequence). V lost 0 bases and J lost 13, with 16 bases in between. The length of the CDR3 is 13 residues. Together with reference TRBV5-5 and TRBJ1-1, the CDR3 gives the full variable domain: DAGVTQSPTHLIKTRGQQVTLRCSPISGHKSVSWYQQVLGQGPQFIFQYYEKEERGRGNFPDRFSARQFPNYSSELNVNALLLGDSALYLCASSLVMGAGDFFGQGTRLTVV.

This clonotype was seen repeatedly, ten times or more. J is TRBJ1-3 and V is TRBV7-2; tentatively, D is TRBD1 (5 bases). The CDR3 totals 16 residues. CDR1 is SGHTA, CDR2 FQGNSA, per germline. The V end was cut by 4 bases, the J end by 2 bases, with 15 bases between. Written as DNA, the CDR3 is TGTGCCAGCAGCTCCTACAGGAGGCAGGCTGGAAACACCATATATTTT. Translating gives CASSSYRRQAGNTIYF.

This CDR3 is CASSPRFSQHF. DNA of the CDR3: TGTGCCAGCAGTCCGCGATTCAGCCAGCATTTT. The gene calls are TRBV28 and TRBJ1-5; the D is unclear. CDR1 is MDHEN, CDR2 SYDVKM, per germline. Deletions cut 5 bases from V and 12 bases from J, with 11 bases between. This CDR3 is 11 amino acids long.